These 2 T cell receptor beta chains were all obtained from the same sample, sequenced in a study of PD-1 blockade in classical Hodgkin lymphoma. Assay: immunoSEQ multiplex PCR; the TCRdb copy retains only in-frame clones and omits some. Among roughly 20,000 clones listed, roughly 94% were seen once. Time point meaning: newly diagnosed, previously untreated cHL patient sample. The sequencing input was peripheral blood mononuclear cells (PBMCs). Receptors were obtained from a human donor with classical Hodgkin lymphoma.

The chain joins TRBV27 to TRBJ2-7; D gene unclear. This CDR3 has 17 amino acids. Looked up from germline, CDR1 is MNHEY and CDR2 is SMNVEV (reference sequence). Deletions cut 5 bases from V and 5 bases from J, with 25 bases between. The CDR3 loop is CASSPDHDTLMSDEQYF. The CDR3 DNA reads TGTGCCAGCAGTCCTGACCATGACACTTTGATGTCGGACGAGCAGTACTTC.

J is TRBJ2-1 and V is TRBV11-2; D not certain. V dropped 0 bases and J dropped 2 bases, with 5 bases sitting between them. CDR3 length: 14 residues. Germline CDR1 and CDR2: SGHAT and FQNNGV. The chain's CDR3 is CASSLDATYNEQFF. CDR3 bases: TGTGCCAGCAGCTTAGACGCCACCTACAATGAGCAGTTCTTC.